This TCR beta chain was recovered during a study of vaccination effects on CD4 cells after COVID-19. About the research overall: Vaccine administered to participants consisted of two doses of either BNT162b2 or mRNA-1273. Study results and caveats: Clones arising from infection and from vaccination showed marked clonal contraction late after vaccination.

Viral peptide pools were used in the ViraFEST assay to expand antigen-specific CD4+ T cells, and sequencing came afterward. The culture ran for about 11 days, and then CD4+ T cells were isolated. Documented for the person is a PCR-confirmed SARS-CoV-2 infection occurring between March and December 2020. Wells of two million PBMC each were grown with 8.5 to 10 IU/ml IL-2 and roughly 9.2 ug/ml peptides. An HIV-1 Nef peptide pool was employed for negative control culture. Data came from immunoSEQ multiplex PCR; TCRdb stores just in-frame clones and leaves some out. Here the sample spans 70,000 or so clones, 60% to 75% being singletons. The CDR3 spans 16 residues. V was cut by 1 base and J by 3 bases, with 13 bases left in between. The V gene's germline CDR1 is LGHNA and CDR2 YNFKEQ. Notes on this clone: Its specificity is not known.

The specimen was CD4+ T cells from PBMCs cultured with HIV peptides, collected before COVID-19 vaccination. Subset of the sample: HIV-1 Nef peptide pool negative control/reference culture. This TCR derives from a human donor who had a prior SARS-CoV-2 infection. This chain joins TRBV4-2 and TRBJ2-1; D unresolved. DNA of the CDR3: TGTGCCAGCAGCCAAGCCGGTGTAAAAAGCTACAATGAGCAGTTCTTC. The encoded protein is CASSQAGVKSYNEQFF.